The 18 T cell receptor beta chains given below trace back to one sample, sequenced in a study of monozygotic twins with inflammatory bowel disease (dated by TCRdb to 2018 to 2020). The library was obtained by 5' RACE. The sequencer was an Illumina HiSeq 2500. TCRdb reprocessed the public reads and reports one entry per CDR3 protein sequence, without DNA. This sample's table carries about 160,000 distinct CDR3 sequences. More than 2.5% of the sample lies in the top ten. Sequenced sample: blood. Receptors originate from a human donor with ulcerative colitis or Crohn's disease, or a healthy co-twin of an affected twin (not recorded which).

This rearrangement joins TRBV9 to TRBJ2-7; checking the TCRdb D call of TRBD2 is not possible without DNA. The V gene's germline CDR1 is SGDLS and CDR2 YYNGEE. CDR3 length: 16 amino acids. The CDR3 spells CASSVKVVAGSGEQYF.

CDR3 in amino acids: CASSQLSTGTYEQYF. The chain combines TRBV4-2 with TRBJ2-7; TCRdb proposes TRBD1, but this gene call is untestable without DNA. Germline CDR1 and CDR2: LGHNA and YNFKEQ. This CDR3 spans 15 amino acids.

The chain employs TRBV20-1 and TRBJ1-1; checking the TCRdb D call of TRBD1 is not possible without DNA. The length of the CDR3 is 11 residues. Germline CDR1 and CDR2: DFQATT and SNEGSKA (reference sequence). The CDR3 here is CSTIGTEEAFF.

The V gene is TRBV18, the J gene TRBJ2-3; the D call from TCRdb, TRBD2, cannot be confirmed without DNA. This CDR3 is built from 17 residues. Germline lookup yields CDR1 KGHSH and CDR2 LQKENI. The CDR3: CASSPRTSGRSTDTQYF. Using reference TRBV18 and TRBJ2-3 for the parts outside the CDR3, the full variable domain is NAGVMQNPRHLVRRRGQEARLRCSPMKGHSHVYWYRQLPEEGLKFMVYLQKENIIDESGMPKERFSAEFPKEGPSILRIQQVVRGDSAAYFCASSPRTSGRSTDTQYFGPGTRLTVL.

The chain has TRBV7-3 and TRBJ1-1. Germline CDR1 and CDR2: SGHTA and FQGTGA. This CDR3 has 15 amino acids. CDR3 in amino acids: CASSLGTPPNTEAFF.

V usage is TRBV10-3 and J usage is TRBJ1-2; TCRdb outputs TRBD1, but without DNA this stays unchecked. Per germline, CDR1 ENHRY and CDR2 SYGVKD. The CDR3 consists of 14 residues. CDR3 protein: CAISPTGGDYGYTF.

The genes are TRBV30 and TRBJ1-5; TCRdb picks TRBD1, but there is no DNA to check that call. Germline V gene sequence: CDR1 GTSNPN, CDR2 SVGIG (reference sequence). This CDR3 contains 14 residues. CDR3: CAWAPGQGNQPQHF.

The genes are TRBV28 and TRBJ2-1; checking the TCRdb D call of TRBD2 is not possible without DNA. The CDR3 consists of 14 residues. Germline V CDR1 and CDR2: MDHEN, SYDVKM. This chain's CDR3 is CASSLSGTSYEQFF.

The CDR3: CASSSSRETQYF. The gene calls are TRBV5-4 and TRBJ2-5. Germline V gene lookup returns CDR1 SGHNT and CDR2 YYREEE (reference sequence). This CDR3 contains 12 residues. Full variable domain (rest looked up from reference TRBV5-4 and TRBJ2-5): ETGVTQSPTHLIKTRGQQVTLRCSSQSGHNTVSWYQQALGQGPQFIFQYYREEENGRGNFPPRFSGLQFPNYSSELNVNALELDDSALYLCASSSSRETQYFGPGTRLLVL.

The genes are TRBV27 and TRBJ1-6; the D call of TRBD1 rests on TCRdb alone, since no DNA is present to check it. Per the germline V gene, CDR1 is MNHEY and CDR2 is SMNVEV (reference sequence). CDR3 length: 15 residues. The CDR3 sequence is CASSLSGRVRSPLHF.

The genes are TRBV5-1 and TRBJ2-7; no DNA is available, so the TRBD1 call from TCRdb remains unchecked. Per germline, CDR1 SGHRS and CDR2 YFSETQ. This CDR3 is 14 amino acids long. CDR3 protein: CASSLGTGIHEQYF.

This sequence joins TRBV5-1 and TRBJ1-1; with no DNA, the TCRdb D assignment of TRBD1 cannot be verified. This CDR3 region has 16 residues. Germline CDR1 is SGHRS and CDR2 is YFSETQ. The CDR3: CASSQNPGQGTTEAFF.

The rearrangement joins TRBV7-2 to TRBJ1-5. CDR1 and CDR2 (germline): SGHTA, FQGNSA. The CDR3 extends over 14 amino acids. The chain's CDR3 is CASSLSLSSQPQHF.

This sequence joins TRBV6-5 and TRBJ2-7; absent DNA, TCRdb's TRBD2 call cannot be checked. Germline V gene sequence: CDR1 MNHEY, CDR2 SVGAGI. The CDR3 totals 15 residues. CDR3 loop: CASSYSRGRNYEQYF.

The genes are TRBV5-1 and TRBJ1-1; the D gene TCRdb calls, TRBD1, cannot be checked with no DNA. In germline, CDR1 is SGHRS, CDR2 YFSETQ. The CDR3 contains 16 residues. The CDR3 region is CASSLAPGTQAAEAFF.

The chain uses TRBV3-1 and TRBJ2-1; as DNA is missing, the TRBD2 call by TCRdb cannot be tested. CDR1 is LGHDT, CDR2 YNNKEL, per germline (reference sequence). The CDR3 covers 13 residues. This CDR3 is CASSQWTKNEQFF.

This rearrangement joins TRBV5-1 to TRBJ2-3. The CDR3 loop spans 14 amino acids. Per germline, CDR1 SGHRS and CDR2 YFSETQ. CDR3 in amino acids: CASSPSAAGDTQYF.

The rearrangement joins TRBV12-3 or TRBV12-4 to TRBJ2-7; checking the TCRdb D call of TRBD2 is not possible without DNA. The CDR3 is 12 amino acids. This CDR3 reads CASSLGGNEQYF.